Shown below are 27 T cell receptor beta chains from a single sample sequenced in a study of T cells after yellow fever vaccination. TCRdb reprocessed the 5' RACE reads with MiXCR, giving one entry per CDR3 protein. The sample records 500,000 to 650,000 distinct CDR3 sequences, approximately 12% being singletons. The specimen was PBMCs, collected on the day of the yellow fever booster vaccination. All receptors derive from a man between 25 and 39 years old who received the YFV17D yellow fever vaccine.

This clonotype was seen more than once but under ten times. The rearrangement links TRBV19 to TRBJ1-4; perhaps TRBD1 as D (5 bases). Germline V gene data show CDR1 as LNHDA and CDR2 as SQIVND (reference sequence). The CDR3 extends over 13 amino acids. V lost 10 bases, J lost 4 bases, and 13 bases lay in between. The CDR3 sequence: CATGAGGNEKLFF. The CDR3 DNA is TGTGCCACCGGGGCAGGCGGTAATGAAAAACTGTTTTTT.

This clonotype was recorded at least ten times. The chain employs TRBV27 and TRBJ1-2; 12 nucleotides match TRBD1. This CDR3 spans 16 amino acids. Germline trimming cut 10 bases from V and 3 bases from J; bases unmatched to any gene: 12. Germline-derived CDR1 and CDR2 are MNHEY and SMNVEV (reference sequence). The CDR3 spells CATAFGTGGVYYGYTF. In DNA form, the CDR3 reads TGTGCCACCGCTTTTGGGACAGGGGGCGTGTACTATGGCTACACCTTC.

The V gene is TRBV19, the J gene TRBJ2-1; 9 positions match TRBD1. Looked up from germline, CDR1 is LNHDA and CDR2 is SQIVND (reference sequence). This CDR3 region has 13 residues. The CDR3 loop reads CASDRGNDDEQFF. The CDR3 nucleotides are TGTGCTTCCGACAGGGGGAACGATGATGAGCAGTTCTTC. Variable domain in full (rest from reference TRBV19 and TRBJ2-1): DGGITQSPKYLFRKEGQNVTLSCEQNLNHDAMYWYRQDPGQGLRLIYYSQIVNDFQKGDIAEGYSVSREKKESFPLTVTSAQKNPTAFYLCASDRGNDDEQFFGPGTRLTVL.

This sequence joins TRBV14 and TRBJ2-1; D unresolved. Trimming took 6 bases from V and 4 from J, leaving 16 bases between them. This CDR3 has 15 amino acids. Germline CDR1 SGHDN, CDR2 FVKESK. The CDR3 spells CASSQPLTAYNEQFF. The CDR3 DNA is TGTGCCAGCAGTCAACCCCTTACAGCATACAATGAGCAGTTCTTC.

This chain uses TRBV5-1 with TRBJ2-1; 13 bases align to TRBD2. There are 16 residues in the CDR3. Germline trimming cut 4 bases from V and 9 bases from J; bases unmatched to any gene: 10. Germline CDR1 SGHRS, CDR2 YFSETQ. CDR3 amino acids: CASSVTGTSGTGEQFF. CDR3 in DNA: TGCGCCAGCAGCGTAACCGGGACTAGCGGGACGGGTGAGCAGTTCTTC.

This rearrangement joins TRBV5-1 to TRBJ2-6; D is perhaps TRBD1 (6 bases). This CDR3 is built from 16 residues. The V gene's germline CDR1 is SGHRS and CDR2 YFSETQ. Trimming took off 3 bases at V and 2 bases at J, with 12 bases between the two ends. This CDR3 reads CASSSGVGAGANVLTF. Here the CDR3 DNA reads TGCGCCAGCAGCTCAGGGGTCGGGGCTGGGGCCAACGTCCTGACTTTC. Together with reference TRBV5-1 and TRBJ2-6, the CDR3 gives the full variable domain: KAGVTQTPRYLIKTRGQQVTLSCSPISGHRSVSWYQQTPGQGLQFLFEYFSETQRNKGNFPGRFSGRQFSNSRSEMNVSTLELGDSALYLCASSSGVGAGANVLTFGAGSRLTVL.

Only a few counts were recorded for this clonotype. The chain recombines TRBV15 with TRBJ1-5, with a weak D call TRBD1 (6 bases). The CDR3 sequence is 15 residues long. Trimming shortened V by 2 bases and J by 5 bases, and 13 bases separated the two germline ends. In germline, CDR1 is LNHNV, CDR2 YYDKDF (reference sequence). The CDR3 reads CATSRLGQSHQPQHF. The DNA for the CDR3 is TGTGCCACCAGCAGACTTGGACAGAGCCATCAGCCCCAGCATTTT.

This clonotype has just a few counts. The V call is TRBV7-2, the J call TRBJ2-1; weak D call: TRBD2 (6 bases). The length of the CDR3 is 15 residues. The ends were cut back, 1 base at V and 5 bases at J, with 12 bases in the middle. Germline values: CDR1 SGHTA, CDR2 FQGNSA. The CDR3 nucleotides read TGTGCCAGCAGCTTAGGAGGGCGGGACGACAATGAGCAGTTCTTC. It yields the protein CASSLGGRDDNEQFF.

This clonotype was detected a few times. This chain's CDR3 is CAISESGQIRNTEAFF. CDR3 coding DNA: TGTGCCATCAGTGAGTCAGGCCAGATCCGGAACACTGAAGCTTTCTTT. This sequence joins TRBV10-3 and TRBJ1-1; D remains unclear. CDR3 size: 16 residues. CDR1 is ENHRY, CDR2 SYGVKD, per germline. V was cut by 0 bases and J by 1 base, with 12 bases left in between.

A remark on this clonotype: An end of the junction does not agree with germline; a read error may underlie this. The rearrangement links TRBV29-1 to TRBJ2-1; 8 bases agree with TRBD2. CDR1 and CDR2 (germline): SQVTM, ANQGSEA. CDR3 length equals 12 residues. In DNA, the CDR3 is TGCAGCGTCCAGGTAGCGGGACATGAGCCGTTCTTC. Residues: CSVQVAGHEPFF.

The chain employs TRBV5-1 and TRBJ1-1, with D possibly TRBD1 on 5 matching bases. The CDR3 is made up of 14 amino acids. The ends were cut back, 0 bases at V and 8 bases at J, with 14 bases in the middle. CDR1 and CDR2 from the germline V gene are SGHRS and YFSETQ. The CDR3 reads CASSLAGGEGEAFF. The CDR3, as DNA: TGCGCCAGCAGCTTGGCTGGCGGGGAGGGGGAAGCTTTCTTT. The full variable domain, its missing parts supplied by reference TRBV5-1 and TRBJ1-1, is KAGVTQTPRYLIKTRGQQVTLSCSPISGHRSVSWYQQTPGQGLQFLFEYFSETQRNKGNFPGRFSGRQFSNSRSEMNVSTLELGDSALYLCASSLAGGEGEAFFGQGTRLTVV.

Only a few counts were recorded for this clonotype. The rearrangement joins TRBV7-9 to TRBJ2-4, with D possibly matching TRBD2 (5 bases). Trimming shortened V by 5 bases and J by 6 bases, and 14 bases separated the two germline ends. Germline lookup yields CDR1 SEHNR and CDR2 FQNEAQ (reference sequence). The CDR3 extends over 14 amino acids. CDR3 coding DNA: TGTGCCAGCAGCGAGGAGGCGCTTCGAAACATTCAGTACTTC. Amino acid sequence: CASSEEALRNIQYF.

There are a few counts of this clonotype. This chain joins TRBV24-1 and TRBJ1-2; no definite D call. Germline CDR1 KGHDR, CDR2 SFDVKD. CDR3 length: 14 amino acids. V lost 3 bases and J lost 6, with 13 bases in between. The CDR3 loop is CATSDLRTEDGYTF. As DNA, the CDR3 is TGTGCCACCAGTGATCTCCGGACGGAAGATGGCTACACCTTC.

This clonotype showed up many times. The chain combines TRBV7-3 with TRBJ2-1; 8 bases fit TRBD1. Germline V gives CDR1 SGHTA, CDR2 FQGTGA. V gave up 4 bases and J gave up 7 bases; unmatched junction bases: 6. The CDR3 consists of 14 residues. CDR3 in amino acids: CASSSSGGQNEQFF. DNA for the CDR3: TGTGCCAGCAGCTCTTCAGGGGGCCAGAATGAGCAGTTCTTC. The whole variable domain, filled in from reference TRBV7-3 and TRBJ2-1, reads GAGVSQTPSNKVTEKGKYVELRCDPISGHTALYWYRQSLGQGPEFLIYFQGTGAADDSGLPNDRFFAVRPEGSVSTLKIQRTERGDSAVYLCASSSSGGQNEQFFGPGTRLTVL.

As regards this clonotype: The junction shows a germline mismatch at one end, possibly a read error. This sequence joins TRBV20-1 and TRBJ2-5; TRBD1 matches 10 bases. Germline V CDR1 and CDR2: DFQATT, SNEGSKA (reference sequence). The CDR3 contains 13 residues. The CDR3 nucleotides read TGCGGTGCCCGGACAGGGGGGACGGAGACCCAGTACTTC. This sequence encodes CGARTGGTETQYF.

This clonotype was seen a few times. The chain carries TRBV7-6 and TRBJ2-2, with a possible D match to TRBD2 (5 bases). CDR1 is SGHVS and CDR2 is FNYEAQ in the germline V gene. Trimming took 0 bases from V and 7 from J, leaving 18 bases between them. CDR3 size: 17 residues. CDR3 protein: CASSLAAGGLGFGELFF. DNA of the CDR3: TGTGCCAGCAGCTTAGCCGCAGGAGGACTCGGTTTCGGGGAGCTGTTTTTT.

The V gene is TRBV7-8, the J gene TRBJ2-1, with 8 bases lining up with TRBD1. The length of the CDR3 is 14 residues. In germline, CDR1 is SGHVS, CDR2 FQNEAQ. Unmatched junction bases numbered 13, after V lost 6 bases and J lost 12 bases. CDR3 region: CASRLSRGRISQFF. The CDR3 region has the DNA TGTGCCAGCAGGTTATCCAGGGGGCGGATTTCGCAGTTCTTC.

The chain combines TRBV14 with TRBJ2-5; unclear D gene. V was cut by 0 bases and J by 10 bases, with 12 bases left in between. CDR1 and CDR2 (germline): SGHDN, FVKESK. The CDR3 has 13 residues. DNA for the CDR3: TGTGCCAGCAGCCAAGAAGCCCAAGGTGTCCAGTACTTC. Translation: CASSQEAQGVQYF.

The chain combines TRBV20-1 with TRBJ2-5, with D unclear. Germline-derived CDR1 and CDR2 are DFQATT and SNEGSKA (reference sequence). This CDR3 has 13 amino acids. Trimming stripped 5 bases from V and 5 bases from J, with 15 bases between. Here the CDR3 reads CSAPLSATETQYF. The CDR3 region has the DNA TGCAGTGCTCCCCTCTCCGCGACTGAGACCCAGTACTTC.

This clonotype has more than one count but fewer than ten. The chain has TRBV25-1 and TRBJ1-2; 8 nucleotides match TRBD1. This CDR3 comprises 14 residues. Germline lookup yields CDR1 MGHDK and CDR2 SYGVNS. V shed 5 bases and J 9 bases; nucleotides not matched to a gene: 11. The CDR3 here is CASSLGQGLGSYTF. The CDR3 nucleotides are TGTGCCAGCAGTCTCGGACAGGGATTGGGTAGCTACACCTTC.

CDR3 DNA: TGCAGTGCTAGGGGGGAAAGGGGTGGAAACACCATATATTTT. As protein: CSARGERGGNTIYF. The chain is built from TRBV20-1 and TRBJ1-3; D might be TRBD1 (5 bases). The CDR3 totals 14 residues. The V gene lost 3 bases and the J gene lost 3 bases, with 12 bases spanning the gap. The V gene's germline CDR1 is DFQATT and CDR2 SNEGSKA (reference sequence).

This chain connects TRBV9 to TRBJ2-7; D possibly corresponds to TRBD1 (5 bases). The ends were cut back, 4 bases at V and 4 bases at J, with 18 bases in the middle. The V gene's germline CDR1 is SGDLS and CDR2 YYNGEE. This CDR3 has 15 amino acids. The CDR3 DNA sequence: TGTGCCAGCAGCATCGGACAAGATGTTAGGTACGAGCAGTACTTC. Its protein product is CASSIGQDVRYEQYF.

The chain uses TRBV20-1 and TRBJ2-2, with D unresolved. Looked up from germline, CDR1 is DFQATT and CDR2 is SNEGSKA (reference sequence). The CDR3 extends over 15 amino acids. Between the trimmed V and J ends, which lost 0 bases and 5 bases, there was a span of 13 bases. The CDR3 DNA reads TGCAGTGCTAGAGATCCCGGCCAGTGGACCGGGGAGCTGTTTTTT. This gives the protein CSARDPGQWTGELFF.

The chain uses TRBV20-1 and TRBJ1-2; D is perhaps TRBD1 (6 bases). Trimming took off 8 bases at V and 5 bases at J, with 18 bases between the two ends. The CDR3 has 13 residues. CDR1 is DFQATT and CDR2 is SNEGSKA in the germline V gene (reference sequence). For the CDR3, the DNA is TGCAGTACTCCCTCGGGGCAGGGGTATGGCTACACCTTC. It yields the protein CSTPSGQGYGYTF.

This clonotype was counted ten times or more. The chain joins TRBV15 to TRBJ2-3; D possibly uses TRBD1 or TRBD2 (6 bases each). Germline values: CDR1 LNHNV, CDR2 YYDKDF (reference sequence). This CDR3 is built from 14 residues. Trimming cost V 5 bases and J 2 bases, with 11 bases left between them. The CDR3 loop reads CATSGRGDTDTQYF. CDR3 DNA: TGTGCCACCAGCGGAAGGGGGGACACAGATACGCAGTATTTT.

The chain carries TRBV20-1 and TRBJ2-3; maybe TRBD2 (6 bases). The germline gives CDR1 DFQATT, CDR2 SNEGSKA (reference sequence). V lost 6 bases, J lost 6 bases, and 19 bases lay in between. This CDR3 is 14 amino acids long. The CDR3 nucleotides read TGCAGTGCCACCAGCGGGCCGGGTGAGGATACGCAGTATTTT. It codes for CSATSGPGEDTQYF.

J is TRBJ2-6 and V is TRBV7-2; tentatively, D is TRBD1 (6 bases). This CDR3 has 15 residues. Trimming shortened V by 5 bases and J by 2 bases, and 10 bases separated the two germline ends. Looked up from germline, CDR1 is SGHTA and CDR2 is FQGNSA. The CDR3 DNA reads TGTGCCAGCAGCGCAAGGACAGCTGGGGCCAACGTCCTGACTTTC. Encoded protein: CASSARTAGANVLTF.